This TCR beta chain was identified during a study of blood T cell repertoires in COVID-19. Background on the study: The United States, Italy and Spain supplied acute and convalescent COVID-19 samples. PBMCs, B-cell-depleted T cells, or T cells were the source of the cDNA or gDNA that made up the material.

As originally analysed: Reference gene primer amplification in the assay estimated nucleated cell counts. Sequencing used immunoSEQ multiplex PCR; TCRdb keeps in-frame clones, though not all of them. That table furnishes V, J and clone size, whereas the DNA furnished D and trimming. Among more than 90,000 clones, 85% to 95% were seen once, and the ten largest hold 5.7%. The CDR3 spans 13 residues. Per germline, CDR1 WNHNN and CDR2 SYGVQD (reference sequence). Trimming removed 2 bases from V and 7 bases from J, with 11 bases in between. The chain uses TRBV10-1 and TRBJ2-5, with D unresolved. Specimen: peripheral blood. The sequence was collected from a man aged 45-60 years with active COVID-19. The CDR3 protein is CASSEHDLGTQYF. CDR3 bases: TGCGCCAGCAGTGAGCATGACCTAGGGACCCAGTACTTC.